The clone carrying this T cell receptor (beta chain) was counted between two and nine times. The target antigen is unknown. Germline V gives CDR1 DFQATT, CDR2 SNEGSKA (reference sequence). Trimming pared 3 bases from V and 2 bases from J, leaving 7 bases between. The CDR3 spans 12 residues. Using a J-beta primer mix together with a sample-barcoded 5' primer, a second PCR was run for roughly 6 to 12 cycles. TCRdb independently ran MiXCR on the 5' RACE reads; one entry per CDR3 protein. The sample comprises 750,000 to 950,000 distinct CDR3 sequences, about 26% of which are singletons, and roughly 3.1% rests with the top ten. The data derive from a study of blood T cells in healthy people across ages. Points from the study as a whole: More naive CD4+ cells and higher diversity were found in long-lived than in aged donors.

The data also belong to a second study, concerning T cells of mothers and their children. That report adds: During the second PCR, the M1S primer introduced sample barcodes along with 2-4 random nucleotides.

The receptor comes from a boy between 5 and 17 years old in good health. The sequenced material came from blood. This chain connects TRBV20-1 to TRBJ1-1; D is unresolved. The CDR3 spells CSARPQNTEAFF. The CDR3 DNA sequence: TGCAGTGCTAGGCCCCAAAACACTGAAGCTTTCTTT.